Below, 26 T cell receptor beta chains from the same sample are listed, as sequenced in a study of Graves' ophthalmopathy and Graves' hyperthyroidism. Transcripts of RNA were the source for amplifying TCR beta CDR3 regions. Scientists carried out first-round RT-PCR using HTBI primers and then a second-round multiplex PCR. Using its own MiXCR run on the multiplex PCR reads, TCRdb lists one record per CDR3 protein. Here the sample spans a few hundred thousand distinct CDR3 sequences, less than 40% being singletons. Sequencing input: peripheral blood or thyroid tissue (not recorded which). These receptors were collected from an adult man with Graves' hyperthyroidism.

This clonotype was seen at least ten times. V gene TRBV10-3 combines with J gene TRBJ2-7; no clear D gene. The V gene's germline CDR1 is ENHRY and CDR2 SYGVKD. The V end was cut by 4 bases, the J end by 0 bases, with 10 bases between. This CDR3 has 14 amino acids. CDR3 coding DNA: TGTGCCATCAGTGTAGGTGTATCCTCCTACGAGCAGTACTTC. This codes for CAISVGVSSYEQYF.

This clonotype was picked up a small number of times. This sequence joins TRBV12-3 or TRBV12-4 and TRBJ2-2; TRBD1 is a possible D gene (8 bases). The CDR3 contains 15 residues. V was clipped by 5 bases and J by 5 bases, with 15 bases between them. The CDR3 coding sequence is TGTGCCAGCAGTCCCACAGGGGGGGTAACCGGGGAGCTGTTTTTT. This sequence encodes CASSPTGGVTGELFF.

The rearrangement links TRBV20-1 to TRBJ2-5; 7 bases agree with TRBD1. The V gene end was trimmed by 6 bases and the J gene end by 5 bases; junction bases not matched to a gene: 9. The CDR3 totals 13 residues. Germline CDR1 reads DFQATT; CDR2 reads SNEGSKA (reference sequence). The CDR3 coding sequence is TGCAGTGCCAGCAGCCAGGGGGACGAGACCCAGTACTTC. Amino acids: CSASSQGDETQYF.

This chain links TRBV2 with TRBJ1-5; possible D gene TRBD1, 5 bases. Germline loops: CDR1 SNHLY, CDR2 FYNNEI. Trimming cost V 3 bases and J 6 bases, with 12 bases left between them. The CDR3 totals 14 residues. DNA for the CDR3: TGTGCCAGCAGTGACAGGGAAGGGAGTCAGCCCCAGCATTTT. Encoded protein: CASSDREGSQPQHF.

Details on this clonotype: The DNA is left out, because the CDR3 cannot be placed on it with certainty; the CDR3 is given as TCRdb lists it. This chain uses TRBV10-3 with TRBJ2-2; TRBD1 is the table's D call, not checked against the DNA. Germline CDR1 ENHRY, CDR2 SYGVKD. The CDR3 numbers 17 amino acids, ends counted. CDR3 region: CATRTLGRPRTPGSCFF.

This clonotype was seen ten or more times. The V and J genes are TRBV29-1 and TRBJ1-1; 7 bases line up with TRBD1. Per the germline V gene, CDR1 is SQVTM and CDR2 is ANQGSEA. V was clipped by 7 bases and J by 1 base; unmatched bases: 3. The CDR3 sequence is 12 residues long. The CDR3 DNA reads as TGCAGCGGGGGACAGAGGAACACTGAAGCTTTCTTT. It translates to CSGGQRNTEAFF.

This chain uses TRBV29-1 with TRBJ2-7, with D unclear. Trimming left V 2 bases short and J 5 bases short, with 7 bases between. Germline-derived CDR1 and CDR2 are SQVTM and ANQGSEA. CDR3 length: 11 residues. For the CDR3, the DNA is TGCAGCGTTGAATCCGGGCACGAGCAGTACTTC. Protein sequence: CSVESGHEQYF.

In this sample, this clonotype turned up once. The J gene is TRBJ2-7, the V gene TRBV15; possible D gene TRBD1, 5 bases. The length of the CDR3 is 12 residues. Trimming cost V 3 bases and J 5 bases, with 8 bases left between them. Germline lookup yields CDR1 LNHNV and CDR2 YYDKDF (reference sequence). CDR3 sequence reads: CATSRGHDEQYF. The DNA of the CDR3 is TGTGCCACCAGCAGGGGGCACGACGAGCAGTACTTC.

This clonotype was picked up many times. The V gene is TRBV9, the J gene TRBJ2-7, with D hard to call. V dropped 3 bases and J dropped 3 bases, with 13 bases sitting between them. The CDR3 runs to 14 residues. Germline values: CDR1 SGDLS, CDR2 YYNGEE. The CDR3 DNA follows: TGTGCCAGCAGCGAGGATATTGCGGTCTACGAGCAGTACTTC. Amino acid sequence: CASSEDIAVYEQYF.

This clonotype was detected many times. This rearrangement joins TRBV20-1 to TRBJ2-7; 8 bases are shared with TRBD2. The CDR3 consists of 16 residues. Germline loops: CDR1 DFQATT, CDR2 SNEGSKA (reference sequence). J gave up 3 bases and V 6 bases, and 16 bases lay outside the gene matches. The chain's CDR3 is CSAKRGGGTFGYEQYF. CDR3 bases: TGCAGTGCCAAACGTGGCGGGGGGACATTTGGCTACGAGCAGTACTTC.

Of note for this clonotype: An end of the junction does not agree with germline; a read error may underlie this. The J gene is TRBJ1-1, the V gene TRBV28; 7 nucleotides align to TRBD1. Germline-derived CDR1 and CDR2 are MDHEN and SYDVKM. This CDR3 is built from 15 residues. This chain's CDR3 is CASSATGARTIEASF. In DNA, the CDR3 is TGTGCCAGCAGCGCCACAGGGGCGAGAACGATTGAAGCTTCCTTT. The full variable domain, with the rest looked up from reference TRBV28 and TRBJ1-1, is DVKVTQSSRYLVKRTGEKVFLECVQDMDHENMFWYRQDPGLGLRLIYFSYDVKMKEKGDIPEGYSVSREKKERFSLILESASTNQTSMYLCASSATGARTIEASFGQGTRLTVV.

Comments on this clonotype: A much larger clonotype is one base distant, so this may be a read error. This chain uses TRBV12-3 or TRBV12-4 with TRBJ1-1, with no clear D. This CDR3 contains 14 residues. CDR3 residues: CAGSFSSGNTEAFF. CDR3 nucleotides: TGTGCCGGCAGTTTTTCGTCAGGCAACACTGAAGCTTTCTTT.

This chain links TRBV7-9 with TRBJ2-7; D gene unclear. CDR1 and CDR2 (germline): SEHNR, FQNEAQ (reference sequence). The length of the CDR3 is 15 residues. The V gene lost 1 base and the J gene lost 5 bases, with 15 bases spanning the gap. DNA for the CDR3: TGTGCCAGCAGCTTAGTCGTCAGGAGCGTCGACGAGCAGTACTTC. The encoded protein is CASSLVVRSVDEQYF.

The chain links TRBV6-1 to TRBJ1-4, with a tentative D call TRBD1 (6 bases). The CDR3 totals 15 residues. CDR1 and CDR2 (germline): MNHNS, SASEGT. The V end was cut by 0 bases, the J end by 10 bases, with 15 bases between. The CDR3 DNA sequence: TGTGCCAGCAGTGAAGCGCAGGCGGGACACGGAAAACTGTTTTTT. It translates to CASSEAQAGHGKLFF.

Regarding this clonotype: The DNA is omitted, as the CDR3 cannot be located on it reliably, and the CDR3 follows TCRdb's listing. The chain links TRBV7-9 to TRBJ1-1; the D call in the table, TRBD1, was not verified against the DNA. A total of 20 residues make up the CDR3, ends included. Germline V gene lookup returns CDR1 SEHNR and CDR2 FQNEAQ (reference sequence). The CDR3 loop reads CASSLTTETQYFGPGTEAFF.

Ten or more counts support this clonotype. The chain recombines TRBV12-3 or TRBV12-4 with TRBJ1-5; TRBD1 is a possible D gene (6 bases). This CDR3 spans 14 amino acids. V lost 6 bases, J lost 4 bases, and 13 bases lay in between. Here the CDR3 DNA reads TGTGCCAGCAGCTGGACAGCGTTAAATCAGCCCCAGCATTTT. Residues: CASSWTALNQPQHF.

CDR3 sequence (DNA): TGCAGCGTTGTGGGGGTTGGTTGGACCTCCTACAATGAGCAGTTCTTC. It codes for CSVVGVGWTSYNEQFF. The chain recombines TRBV29-1 with TRBJ2-7; D might be TRBD1 or TRBD2, each matching 5 bases. The DNA end favors TRBJ2-1, so the J call may be wrong. Germline V gene data show CDR1 as SQVTM and CDR2 as ANQGSEA. The CDR3 is 16 amino acids.

CDR3 coding DNA: TGTGCCAGCAGCGTAGAGGGTAGCCCAGACAATGAGCAGTTCTTC. This gives the protein CASSVEGSPDNEQFF. The chain joins TRBV9 to TRBJ2-1; unclear D gene. Germline CDR1 and CDR2: SGDLS and YYNGEE. This CDR3 contains 15 residues. Trimming took 0 bases from V and 5 from J, leaving 12 bases between them.

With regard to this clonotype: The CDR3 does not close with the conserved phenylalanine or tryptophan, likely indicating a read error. Here the CDR3 DNA reads TGCAGTGCTAGAGAAGTTAGCGGCTACAAGCAGTACCTC. It codes for CSAREVSGYKQYL. The chain carries TRBV20-1 and TRBJ2-7; D possibly corresponds to TRBD2 (6 bases). The CDR3 length is 13 residues. Germline CDR1 DFQATT, CDR2 SNEGSKA (reference sequence).

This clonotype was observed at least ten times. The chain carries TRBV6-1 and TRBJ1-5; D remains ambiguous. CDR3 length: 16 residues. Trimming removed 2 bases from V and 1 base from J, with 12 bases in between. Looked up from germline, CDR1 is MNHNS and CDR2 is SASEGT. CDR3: CASSEFWAGSNQPQHF. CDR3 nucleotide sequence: TGTGCCAGCAGTGAATTTTGGGCAGGAAGCAATCAGCCCCAGCATTTT.

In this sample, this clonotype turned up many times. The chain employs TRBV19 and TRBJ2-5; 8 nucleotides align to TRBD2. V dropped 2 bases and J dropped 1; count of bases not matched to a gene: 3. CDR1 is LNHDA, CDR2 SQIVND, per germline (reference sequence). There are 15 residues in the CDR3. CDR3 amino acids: CASSIRLASQETQYF. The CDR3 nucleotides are TGTGCCAGTAGTATACGACTAGCGAGCCAAGAGACCCAGTACTTC. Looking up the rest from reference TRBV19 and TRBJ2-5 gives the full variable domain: DGGITQSPKYLFRKEGQNVTLSCEQNLNHDAMYWYRQDPGQGLRLIYYSQIVNDFQKGDIAEGYSVSREKKESFPLTVTSAQKNPTAFYLCASSIRLASQETQYFGPGTRLLVL.

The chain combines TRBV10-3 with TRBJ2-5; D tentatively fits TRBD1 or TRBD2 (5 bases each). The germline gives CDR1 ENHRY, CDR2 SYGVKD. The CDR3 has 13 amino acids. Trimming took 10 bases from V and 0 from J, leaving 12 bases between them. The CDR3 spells CASRDGNQETQYF. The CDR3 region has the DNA TGTGCCAGCAGGGACGGCAACCAAGAGACCCAGTACTTC.

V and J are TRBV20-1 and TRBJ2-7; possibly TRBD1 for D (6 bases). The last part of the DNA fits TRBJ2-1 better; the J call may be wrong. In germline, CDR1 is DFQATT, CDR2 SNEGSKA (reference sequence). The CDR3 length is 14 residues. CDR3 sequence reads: CSVSRQDSYNEQFF. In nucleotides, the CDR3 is TGCAGTGTCAGCAGACAGGACTCCTACAATGAGCAGTTCTTC.

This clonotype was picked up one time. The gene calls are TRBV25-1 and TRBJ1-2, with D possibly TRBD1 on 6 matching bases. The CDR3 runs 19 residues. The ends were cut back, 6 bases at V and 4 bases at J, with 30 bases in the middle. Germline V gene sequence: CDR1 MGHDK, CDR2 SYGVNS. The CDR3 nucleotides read TGTGCCAGCAGCAGTGCTAGAGCAACAGGGAGTTGGGGCCCCTATGGCTACACCTTC. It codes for CASSSARATGSWGPYGYTF.

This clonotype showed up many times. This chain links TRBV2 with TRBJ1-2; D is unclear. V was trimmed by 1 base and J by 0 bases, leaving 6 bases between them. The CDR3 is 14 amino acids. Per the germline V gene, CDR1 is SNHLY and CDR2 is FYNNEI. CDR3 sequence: CASSEGLANYGYTF. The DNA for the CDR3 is TGTGCCAGCAGTGAAGGCTTAGCTAACTATGGCTACACCTTC. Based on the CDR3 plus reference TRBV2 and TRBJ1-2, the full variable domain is EPEVTQTPSHQVTQMGQEVILRCVPISNHLYFYWYRQILGQKVEFLVSFYNNEISEKSEIFDDQFSVERPDGSNFTLKIRSTKLEDSAMYFCASSEGLANYGYTFGSGTRLTVV.

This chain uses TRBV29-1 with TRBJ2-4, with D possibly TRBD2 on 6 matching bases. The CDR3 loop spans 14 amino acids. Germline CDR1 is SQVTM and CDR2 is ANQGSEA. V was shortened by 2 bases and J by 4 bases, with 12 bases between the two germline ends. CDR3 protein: CSVEWGSGKNIQYF. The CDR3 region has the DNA TGCAGCGTTGAATGGGGTAGCGGAAAAAACATTCAGTACTTC. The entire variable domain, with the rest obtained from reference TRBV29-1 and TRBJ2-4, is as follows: SAVISQKPSRDICQRGTSLTIQCQVDSQVTMMFWYRQQPGQSLTLIATANQGSEATYESGFVIDKFPISRPNLTFSTLTVSNMSPEDSSIYLCSVEWGSGKNIQYFGAGTRLSVL.